Listed here are 23 T cell receptor beta chains from one sample, sequenced in a study of graft-versus-host responses after intestinal transplantation. These receptors have no known antigen. Data came from immunoSEQ multiplex PCR; TCRdb stores just in-frame clones and leaves some out. The table records approximately 130,000 clones, roughly 92% of them present only once. Source: unstimulated CD4+ T cells sorted from spleen or lymph node cells, taken before intestinal transplant. The receptor set was obtained from a human donor who received an intestinal transplant.

The chain links TRBV7-9 to TRBJ2-2, with no clear D. Trimming pared 0 bases from V and 10 bases from J, leaving 9 bases between. CDR1 SEHNR and CDR2 FQNEAQ come from the germline V gene (reference sequence). The CDR3 totals 13 residues. The DNA for the CDR3 is TGTGCCAGCAGCTTAGCGGTTGCAGTGGAGCTGTTTTTT. Residues: CASSLAVAVELFF.

This sequence joins TRBV23-1 and TRBJ2-7; D is possibly TRBD2 (7 bases). TRBV23-1 is noted as an ORF with a role that remains uncertain. This CDR3 is built from 17 residues. The V and J ends lost 4 bases and 3 bases respectively, with 22 bases between them. In nucleotides, the CDR3 is TGCGCCAGCAGTCGAAAAAAAAACAGGGAGGGTAGCTACGAGCAGTACTTC. Amino acids: CASSRKKNREGSYEQYF.

The CDR3 spells CASSQTTGGGNQPQHF. The CDR3 nucleotides read TGTGCCAGCAGCCAAACAACAGGGGGCGGCAATCAGCCCCAGCATTTT. The chain combines TRBV4-2 with TRBJ1-5; 9 nucleotides agree with TRBD1. CDR3 length: 16 residues. Germline assignment: CDR1 LGHNA and CDR2 YNFKEQ. After removal of 2 bases from V and 2 bases from J, the junction contained 4 bases not matched to a gene.

In DNA form, the CDR3 reads TGTGCCAGCAGTGAAAGAGACACCGAGCAGTACTTC. It yields the protein CASSERDTEQYF. This chain links TRBV6-1 with TRBJ2-7; no clear D. In germline, CDR1 is MNHNS, CDR2 SASEGT. Trimming took off 2 bases at V and 6 bases at J, with 8 bases between the two ends. This CDR3 contains 12 residues.

CDR3: CASSLARTGTAFF. In DNA form, the CDR3 reads TGTGCCAGCAGCTTAGCCCGGACAGGAACAGCTTTCTTT. This chain uses TRBV11-2 with TRBJ1-1; 7 positions agree with TRBD1. The germline V gene has CDR1 SGHAT and CDR2 FQNNGV. J lost 10 bases, V lost 1 base, and 6 bases had no gene match. The CDR3 sequence is 13 residues long.

The CDR3 sequence is CASSESGIDPYEQYF. CDR3 DNA: TGTGCCAGCAGTGAGTCAGGGATTGACCCCTACGAGCAGTACTTC. The gene calls are TRBV25-1 and TRBJ2-7, with a tentative D call TRBD1 (5 bases). Germline V gene data show CDR1 as MGHDK and CDR2 as SYGVNS. Trimming removed 3 bases at V and 2 bases at J, with 14 bases between. The CDR3 has 15 residues.

The chain recombines TRBV9 with TRBJ2-5; D is unresolved. The CDR3 is 12 residues long. Germline CDR1 is SGDLS and CDR2 is YYNGEE. V lost 2 bases and J 4 bases, leaving 6 bases between the germline ends. CDR3 in amino acids: CASSVVGETQYF. Written as DNA, the CDR3 is TGTGCCAGCAGCGTGGTGGGAGAGACCCAGTACTTC.

The chain uses TRBV25-1 and TRBJ1-2, with D unresolved. The CDR3 has 13 residues. The germline gives CDR1 MGHDK, CDR2 SYGVNS. V was pared by 2 bases and J by 5 bases, with 9 bases between. In DNA form, the CDR3 reads TGTGCCAGCAGTGAAGTGGGCGTATATGGCTACACCTTC. This encodes CASSEVGVYGYTF.

The rearrangement links TRBV7-9 to TRBJ1-5, with D perhaps matching TRBD1 (5 bases). The germline V and J ends were trimmed by 4 bases and 5 bases, with 9 bases remaining between them. From germline, CDR1 is SEHNR and CDR2 FQNEAQ (reference sequence). CDR3 size: 13 residues. DNA of the CDR3: TGTGCCAGCAGCTCAGAGGGGCATCAGCCCCAGCATTTT. Amino acids: CASSSEGHQPQHF.

In nucleotides, the CDR3 is TGTGCCAGCAGCTGGCGTCCGCTAGCGGGGGGGCGGAATGAGCAGTTCTTC. This encodes CASSWRPLAGGRNEQFF. The V and J genes are TRBV5-6 and TRBJ2-1; 12 nucleotides align to TRBD2. Germline values: CDR1 SGHDT, CDR2 YYEEEE. V dropped 3 bases and J dropped 7; count of bases not matched to a gene: 11. This CDR3 is built from 17 residues.

The genes are TRBV5-1 and TRBJ2-7; D perhaps matches TRBD2 (5 bases). This CDR3 is 14 amino acids long. V was pared by 0 bases and J by 2 bases, with 9 bases between. The germline V gene encodes CDR1 SGHRS and CDR2 YFSETQ. The CDR3 region is CASSLGLATYEQYF. The CDR3 DNA follows: TGCGCCAGCAGCTTGGGCCTAGCCACCTACGAGCAGTACTTC.

The gene calls are TRBV5-1 and TRBJ2-1, with 8 bases that match TRBD1. The length of the CDR3 is 16 residues. Germline CDR1 reads SGHRS; CDR2 reads YFSETQ. Trimming took 4 bases from V and 4 from J; bases not matched to a gene: 10. The CDR3 nucleotides read TGCGCCAGCAGCCGTTCGGGACAGGCTACTTACAATGAGCAGTTCTTC. It is translated as CASSRSGQATYNEQFF.

This chain joins TRBV29-1 and TRBJ1-1; a possible D gene is TRBD1 (6 bases). With 6 bases removed from V and 0 bases from J, the gap between germline ends came to 8 bases. Germline V gene lookup returns CDR1 SQVTM and CDR2 ANQGSEA. This CDR3 has 12 residues. Here the CDR3 DNA reads TGCAGCGTGACAGGACTGAACACTGAAGCTTTCTTT. Translating gives CSVTGLNTEAFF. The variable domain in full, with the rest retrieved from reference TRBV29-1 and TRBJ1-1, is SAVISQKPSRDICQRGTSLTIQCQVDSQVTMMFWYRQQPGQSLTLIATANQGSEATYESGFVIDKFPISRPNLTFSTLTVSNMSPEDSSIYLCSVTGLNTEAFFGQGTRLTVV.

The chain carries TRBV5-1 and TRBJ2-3, with 7 bases identical to TRBD2. Germline trimming cut 0 bases from V and 1 base from J; bases unmatched to any gene: 2. This CDR3 region has 15 residues. Looked up from germline, CDR1 is SGHRS and CDR2 is YFSETQ. The CDR3 coding sequence is TGCGCCAGCAGCTTGGGACTAGCTGGCACAGATACGCAGTATTTT. Residues: CASSLGLAGTDTQYF.

The chain has TRBV7-9 and TRBJ2-1; 11 positions agree with TRBD2. The CDR3 has 16 residues. Germline V lookup: CDR1 SEHNR, CDR2 FQNEAQ (reference sequence). Losses at the gene ends were 5 bases for V and 1 base for J; bases not matched to a gene: 4. CDR3 DNA: TGTGCCAGCAGCAACTTAGCGGGGGGGTCCTACAATGAGCAGTTCTTC. Translated: CASSNLAGGSYNEQFF.

The gene calls are TRBV5-6 and TRBJ2-5; D may be TRBD1 (8 bases). The CDR3 is 14 amino acids. Germline values: CDR1 SGHDT, CDR2 YYEEEE. V lost 4 bases and J 5 bases, leaving 15 bases between the germline ends. CDR3 bases: TGTGCCAGCAGCGCCTACAGGGGGGGGGAGACCCAGTACTTC. It specifies CASSAYRGGETQYF.

The sample holds one count of this clone. This CDR3 reads CASSYQFNTEAFF. In DNA, the CDR3 is TGTGCCAGCAGTTACCAGTTTAACACTGAAGCTTTCTTT. The chain carries TRBV6-5 and TRBJ1-1; D not resolved. The CDR3 spans 13 residues. The V gene lost 2 bases and the J gene lost 2 bases, with 6 bases spanning the gap. Germline lookup yields CDR1 MNHEY and CDR2 SVGAGI.

The CDR3 sequence is CASSQAHRNPYEQYF. DNA of the CDR3: TGCGCCAGCAGCCAAGCGCACAGGAACCCCTACGAGCAGTACTTC. V gene TRBV4-1 combines with J gene TRBJ2-7; perhaps TRBD1 as D (5 bases). The CDR3 covers 15 residues. Germline V gene lookup returns CDR1 MGHRA and CDR2 YSYEKL. V lost 1 base, J lost 2 bases, and 12 bases lay in between.

The chain has TRBV6-1 and TRBJ1-2; D gene ambiguous. The germline gives CDR1 MNHNS, CDR2 SASEGT. The CDR3 runs to 13 residues. The germline V and J ends were trimmed by 6 bases and 1 base, with 9 bases remaining between them. CDR3 residues: CASSRDFNYGYTF. CDR3 nucleotide sequence: TGTGCCAGCAGCCGGGATTTTAACTATGGCTACACCTTC.

The chain joins TRBV6-6 to TRBJ2-2; D is unclear. This CDR3 contains 12 residues. Germline V gene data show CDR1 as MNHNY and CDR2 as SVGAGI (reference sequence). The V gene lost 8 bases and the J gene lost 3 bases, with 7 bases spanning the gap. The CDR3 sequence is CASGLHTGELFF. In DNA, the CDR3 is TGTGCCAGCGGTCTACACACCGGGGAGCTGTTTTTT.

This chain links TRBV27 with TRBJ1-2; D unclear. Germline V gene lookup returns CDR1 MNHEY and CDR2 SMNVEV (reference sequence). Between the trimmed V and J ends, which lost 3 bases and 3 bases, there was a span of 17 bases. The CDR3 totals 16 residues. As DNA, the CDR3 is TGTGCCAGCAGTTTTGGTCCGCGACCATCAGACTATGGCTACACCTTC. Its protein is CASSFGPRPSDYGYTF.

V is TRBV5-4 and J is TRBJ2-5; either TRBD1 or TRBD2 may supply D (5 bases each). The CDR3 consists of 14 residues. V lost 6 bases, J lost 5 bases, and 17 bases lay in between. Looked up from germline, CDR1 is SGHNT and CDR2 is YYREEE (reference sequence). The CDR3 protein is CASTLAGGSETQYF. DNA of the CDR3: TGTGCCAGCACCTTAGCTGGGGGTTCGGAGACCCAGTACTTC.

This clone has just a few counts. The V and J genes are TRBV30 and TRBJ1-4; 7 bases fit TRBD1. The CDR3 loop spans 17 amino acids. Trimming at V came to 2 bases and at J to 2 bases, leaving 11 bases not matched to a gene. Germline loops: CDR1 GTSNPN, CDR2 SVGIG (reference sequence). DNA for the CDR3: TGTGCCTGGAGTTTAGGGACAGCTATTGGTACTAATGAAAAACTGTTTTTT. Translated: CAWSLGTAIGTNEKLFF. The whole variable domain, filled in from reference TRBV30 and TRBJ1-4, reads SQTIHQWPATLVQPVGSPLSLECTVEGTSNPNLYWYRQAAGRGLQLLFYSVGIGQISSEVPQNLSASRPQDRQFILSSKKLLLSDSGFYLCAWSLGTAIGTNEKLFFGSGTQLSVL.